This record covers a single TCR beta chain. These data belong to a study of shared clonotypes between healthy human individuals. Each cell subset's genomic DNA was divided evenly among several immunoSEQ plates. Here immunoSEQ multiplex PCR was the method, and the copy in TCRdb shows in-frame clones only, minus some. The sample lists about 480,000 clones; about 75% were seen once. The J segment lost 13 bases and the V segment lost 2 bases, leaving 7 bases of the junction unmatched. The CDR3 contains 15 residues. From germline, CDR1 is MNHNY and CDR2 SVGAGI (reference sequence). This receptor was identified in a woman in her thirties or forties in good health. Some clones in this sample may be carry-over from other donors' samples. This sequence joins TRBV6-6 and TRBJ2-1; TRBD2 aligns across 14 bases. Sequencing was carried out using PBMCs. The CDR3 sequence: CASSYAGTSGSPQFF. As DNA, the CDR3 is TGTGCCAGCAGTTACGCCGGGACTAGCGGGAGTCCACAGTTCTTC.